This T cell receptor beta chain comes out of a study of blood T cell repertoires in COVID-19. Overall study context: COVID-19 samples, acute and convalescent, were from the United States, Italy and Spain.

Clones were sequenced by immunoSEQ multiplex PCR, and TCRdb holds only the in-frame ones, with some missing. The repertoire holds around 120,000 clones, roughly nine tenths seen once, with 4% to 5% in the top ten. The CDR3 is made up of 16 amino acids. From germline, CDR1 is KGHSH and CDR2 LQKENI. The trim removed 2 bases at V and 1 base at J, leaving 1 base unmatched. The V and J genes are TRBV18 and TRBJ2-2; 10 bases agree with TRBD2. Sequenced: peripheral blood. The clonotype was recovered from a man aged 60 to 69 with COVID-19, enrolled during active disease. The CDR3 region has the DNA TGTGCCAGCTCACCAGGGACTAGCGAGAACACCGGGGAGCTGTTTTTT. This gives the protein CASSPGTSENTGELFF.